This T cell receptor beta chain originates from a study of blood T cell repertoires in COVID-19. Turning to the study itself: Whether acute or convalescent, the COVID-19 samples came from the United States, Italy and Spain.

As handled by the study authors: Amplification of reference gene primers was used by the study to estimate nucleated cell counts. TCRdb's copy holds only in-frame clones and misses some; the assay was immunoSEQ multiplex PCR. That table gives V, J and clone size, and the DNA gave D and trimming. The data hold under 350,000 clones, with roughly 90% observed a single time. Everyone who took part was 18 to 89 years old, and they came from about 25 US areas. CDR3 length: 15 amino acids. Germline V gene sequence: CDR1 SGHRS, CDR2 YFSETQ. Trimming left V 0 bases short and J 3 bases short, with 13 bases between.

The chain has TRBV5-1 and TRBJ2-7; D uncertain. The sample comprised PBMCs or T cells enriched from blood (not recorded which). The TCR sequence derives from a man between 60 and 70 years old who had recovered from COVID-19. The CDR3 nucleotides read TGCGCCAGCAGCTTGGAACCCGGTGCCAACTACGAGCAGTACTTC. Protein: CASSLEPGANYEQYF.